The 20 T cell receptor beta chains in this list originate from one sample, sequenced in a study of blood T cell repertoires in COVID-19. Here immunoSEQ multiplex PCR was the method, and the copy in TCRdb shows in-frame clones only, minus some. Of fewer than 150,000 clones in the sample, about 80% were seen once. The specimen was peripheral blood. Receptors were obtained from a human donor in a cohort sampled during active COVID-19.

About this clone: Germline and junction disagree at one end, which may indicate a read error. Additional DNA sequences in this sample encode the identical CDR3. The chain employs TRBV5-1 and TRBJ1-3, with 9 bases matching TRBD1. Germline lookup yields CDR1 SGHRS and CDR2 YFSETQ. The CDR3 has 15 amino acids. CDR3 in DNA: TGCGCCAGCAGTTTGGACAGGGGTTCTGGAAACACCATATATTTT. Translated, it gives CASSLDRGSGNTIYF. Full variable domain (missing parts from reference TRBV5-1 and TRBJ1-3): KAGVTQTPRYLIKTRGQQVTLSCSPISGHRSVSWYQQTPGQGLQFLFEYFSETQRNKGNFPGRFSGRQFSNSRSEMNVSTLELGDSALYLCASSLDRGSGNTIYFGEGSWLTVV.

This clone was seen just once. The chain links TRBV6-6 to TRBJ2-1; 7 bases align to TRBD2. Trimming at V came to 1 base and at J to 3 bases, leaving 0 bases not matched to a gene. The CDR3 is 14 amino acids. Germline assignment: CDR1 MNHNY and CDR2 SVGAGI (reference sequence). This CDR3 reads CASSYWEGYNEQFF. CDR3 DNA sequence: TGTGCCAGCAGTTACTGGGAGGGCTACAATGAGCAGTTCTTC.

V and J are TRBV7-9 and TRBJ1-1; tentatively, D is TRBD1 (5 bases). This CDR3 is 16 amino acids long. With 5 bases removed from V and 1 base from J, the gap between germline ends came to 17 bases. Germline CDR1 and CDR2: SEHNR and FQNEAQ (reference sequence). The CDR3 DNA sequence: TGTGCCAGCAGCCCTTCGGGGGGGGGATCGAACACTGAAGCTTTCTTT. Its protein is CASSPSGGGSNTEAFF.

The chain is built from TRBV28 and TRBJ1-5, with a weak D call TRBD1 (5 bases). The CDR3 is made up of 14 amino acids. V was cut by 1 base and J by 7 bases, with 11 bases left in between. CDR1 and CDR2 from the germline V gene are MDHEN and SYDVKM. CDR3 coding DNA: TGTGCCAGCAGTTTATCGGGGGACCGGCAGCCCCAGCATTTT. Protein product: CASSLSGDRQPQHF. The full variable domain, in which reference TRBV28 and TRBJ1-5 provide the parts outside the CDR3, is DVKVTQSSRYLVKRTGEKVFLECVQDMDHENMFWYRQDPGLGLRLIYFSYDVKMKEKGDIPEGYSVSREKKERFSLILESASTNQTSMYLCASSLSGDRQPQHFGDGTRLSIL.

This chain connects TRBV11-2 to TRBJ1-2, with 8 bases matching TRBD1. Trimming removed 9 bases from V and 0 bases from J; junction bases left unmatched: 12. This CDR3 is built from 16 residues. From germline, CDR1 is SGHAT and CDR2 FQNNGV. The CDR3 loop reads CASQGDYRGANYGYTF. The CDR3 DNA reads TGTGCCAGTCAAGGGGATTACAGGGGGGCTAACTATGGCTACACCTTC.

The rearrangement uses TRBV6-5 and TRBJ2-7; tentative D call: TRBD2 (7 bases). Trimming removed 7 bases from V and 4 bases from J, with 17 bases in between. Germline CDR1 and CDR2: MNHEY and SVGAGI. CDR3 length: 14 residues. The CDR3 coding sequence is TGTGCCAGCATCCTAGAGGGGGGGGCGTACGAGCAGTACTTC. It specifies CASILEGGAYEQYF.

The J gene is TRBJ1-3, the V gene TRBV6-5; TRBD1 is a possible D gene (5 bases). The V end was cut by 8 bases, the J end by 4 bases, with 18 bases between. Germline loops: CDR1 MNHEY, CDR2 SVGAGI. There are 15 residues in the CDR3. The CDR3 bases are TGTGCCAGCGCACGCTCTGGGAGGGACGGAAACACCATATATTTT. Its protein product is CASARSGRDGNTIYF.

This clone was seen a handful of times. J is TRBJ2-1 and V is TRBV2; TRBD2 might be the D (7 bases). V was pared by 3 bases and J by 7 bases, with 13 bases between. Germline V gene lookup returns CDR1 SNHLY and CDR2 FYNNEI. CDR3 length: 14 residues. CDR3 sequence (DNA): TGTGCCAGCAGTGATCGGGGGGCAAGGAATGAGCAGTTCTTC. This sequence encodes CASSDRGARNEQFF.

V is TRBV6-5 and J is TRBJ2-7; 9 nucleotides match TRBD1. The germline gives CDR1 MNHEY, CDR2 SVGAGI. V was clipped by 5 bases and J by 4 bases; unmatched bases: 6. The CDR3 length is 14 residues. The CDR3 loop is CASSRDRVPYEQYF. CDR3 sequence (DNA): TGTGCCAGCAGTCGGGACAGGGTACCTTACGAGCAGTACTTC.

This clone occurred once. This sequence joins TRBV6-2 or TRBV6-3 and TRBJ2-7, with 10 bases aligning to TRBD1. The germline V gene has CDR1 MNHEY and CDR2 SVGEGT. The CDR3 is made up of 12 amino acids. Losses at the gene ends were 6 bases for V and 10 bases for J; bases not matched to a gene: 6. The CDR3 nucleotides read TGTGCCAGCAGCATGGACAGGGGGATTCAGTACTTC. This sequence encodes CASSMDRGIQYF.

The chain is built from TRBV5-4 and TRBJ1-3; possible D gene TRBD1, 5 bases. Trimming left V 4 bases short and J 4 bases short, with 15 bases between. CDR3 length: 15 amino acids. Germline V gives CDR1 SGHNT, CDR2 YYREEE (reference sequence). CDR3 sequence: CASSPGELGGNTIYF. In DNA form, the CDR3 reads TGTGCCAGCAGCCCGGGGGAGTTGGGAGGAAACACCATATATTTT.

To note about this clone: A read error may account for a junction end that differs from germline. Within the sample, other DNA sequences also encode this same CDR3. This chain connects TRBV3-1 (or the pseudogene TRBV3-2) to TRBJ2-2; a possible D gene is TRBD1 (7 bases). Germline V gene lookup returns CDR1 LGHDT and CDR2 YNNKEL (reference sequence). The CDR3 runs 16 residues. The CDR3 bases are TGCCCCAGCAGCCAAGGGGGCGGGGCAAGTACCGGGGAGCTGTTTTTT. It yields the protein CPSSQGGGASTGELFF.

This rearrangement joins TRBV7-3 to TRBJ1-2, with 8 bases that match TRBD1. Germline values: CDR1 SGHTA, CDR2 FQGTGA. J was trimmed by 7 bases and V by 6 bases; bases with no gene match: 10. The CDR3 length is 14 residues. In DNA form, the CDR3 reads TGTGCCAGCAGTTTGACACCGACAGGGGCTGGCTACACCTTC. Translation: CASSLTPTGAGYTF.

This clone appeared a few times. CDR3 region: CSVTRQGTGELFF. DNA of the CDR3: TGCAGCGTAACAAGGCAGGGCACCGGGGAGCTGTTTTTT. The V gene is TRBV29-1, the J gene TRBJ2-2, with D perhaps TRBD1 (5 bases). CDR3 length equals 13 residues. CDR1 is SQVTM and CDR2 is ANQGSEA in the germline V gene. V was cut by 6 bases and J by 4 bases, with 12 bases left in between.

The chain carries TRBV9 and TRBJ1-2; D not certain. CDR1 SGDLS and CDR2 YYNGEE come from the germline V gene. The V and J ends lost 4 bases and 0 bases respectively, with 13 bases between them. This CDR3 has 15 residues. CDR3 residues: CASSLRAGANYGYTF. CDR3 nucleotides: TGTGCCAGCAGCTTGAGGGCTGGGGCTAACTATGGCTACACCTTC.

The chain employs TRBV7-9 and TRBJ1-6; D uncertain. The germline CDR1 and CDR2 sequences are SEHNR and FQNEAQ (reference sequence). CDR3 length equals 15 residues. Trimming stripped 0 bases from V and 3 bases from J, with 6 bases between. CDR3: CASSLAPSYNSPLHF. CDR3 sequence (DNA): TGTGCCAGCAGCTTAGCGCCCAGCTATAATTCACCCCTCCACTTT.

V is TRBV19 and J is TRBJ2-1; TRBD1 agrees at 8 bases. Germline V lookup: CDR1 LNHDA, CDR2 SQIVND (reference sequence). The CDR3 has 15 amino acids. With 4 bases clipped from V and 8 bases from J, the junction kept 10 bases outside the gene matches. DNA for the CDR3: TGTGCCAGTAGTAACAGGGGGAACGGGTTCGATGAGCAGTTCTTC. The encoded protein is CASSNRGNGFDEQFF.

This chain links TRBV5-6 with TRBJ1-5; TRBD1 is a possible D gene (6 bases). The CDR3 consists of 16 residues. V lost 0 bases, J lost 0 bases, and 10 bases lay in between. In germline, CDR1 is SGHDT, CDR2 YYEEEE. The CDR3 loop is CASSLATGYSNQPQHF. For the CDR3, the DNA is TGTGCCAGCAGCTTGGCTACAGGGTATAGCAATCAGCCCCAGCATTTT. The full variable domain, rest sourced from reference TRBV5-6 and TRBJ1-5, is DAGVTQSPTHLIKTRGQQVTLRCSPKSGHDTVSWYQQALGQGPQFIFQYYEEEERQRGNFPDRFSGHQFPNYSSELNVNALLLGDSALYLCASSLATGYSNQPQHFGDGTRLSIL.

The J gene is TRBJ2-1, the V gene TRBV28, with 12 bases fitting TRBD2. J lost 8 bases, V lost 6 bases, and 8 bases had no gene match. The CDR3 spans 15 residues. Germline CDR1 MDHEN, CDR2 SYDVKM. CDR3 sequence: CASSPLAGGPYEQFF. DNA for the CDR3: TGTGCCAGCAGCCCTCTAGCGGGGGGGCCTTATGAGCAGTTCTTC.

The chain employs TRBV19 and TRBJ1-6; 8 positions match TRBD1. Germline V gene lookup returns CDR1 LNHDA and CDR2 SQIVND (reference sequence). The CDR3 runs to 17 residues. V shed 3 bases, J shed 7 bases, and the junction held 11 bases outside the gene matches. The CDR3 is CASSIPGQGGSNSPLHF. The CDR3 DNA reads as TGTGCCAGTAGTATCCCAGGACAGGGCGGATCGAATTCACCCCTCCACTTT.